A single T cell receptor (beta chain) is shown here with its context. The sample belongs to a study of blood T cell repertoires in COVID-19. The method was immunoSEQ multiplex PCR; TCRdb's version includes in-frame clones alone and lacks a portion of them. The sample holds under 250,000 clones; about four fifths are singletons and the top ten take 1.9%. Germline lookup yields CDR1 MNHEY and CDR2 SVGAGI. J lost 4 bases, V lost 7 bases, and 9 bases had no gene match. CDR3 length equals 14 residues. This chain connects TRBV6-5 to TRBJ1-2; 7 bases map to TRBD1. This TCR was sampled from a young man who had recovered from COVID-19. Sequences were obtained from peripheral blood. The CDR3 DNA follows: TGTGCCAGCACCCTTAGGGGGCTGATCTATGGCTACACCTTC. The encoded protein is CASTLRGLIYGYTF.